This TCR beta chain was captured in a study of blood T cell repertoires in COVID-19. Study-level information: The samples span acute and convalescent COVID-19 from the United States, Italy and Spain.

This table comes from immunoSEQ multiplex PCR, and its TCRdb copy is limited to in-frame clones, with some not included. The sample yields some 97,000 clones, 70% to 90% seen once. The CDR3 consists of 14 residues. The V gene's germline CDR1 is LGHDT and CDR2 YNNKEL (reference sequence). V was clipped by 3 bases and J by 3 bases, with 11 bases between them. The sequence was obtained from a man in his forties or fifties with active or convalescent COVID-19. The chain couples TRBV3-1 (or the pseudogene TRBV3-2) to TRBJ1-2; tentative D call: TRBD1 (5 bases). Sequencing was done on a sample of peripheral blood. The CDR3, as DNA: TGTGCCAGCAGCCAGGCCACAGGCGACTATGGCTACACCTTC. It encodes CASSQATGDYGYTF.